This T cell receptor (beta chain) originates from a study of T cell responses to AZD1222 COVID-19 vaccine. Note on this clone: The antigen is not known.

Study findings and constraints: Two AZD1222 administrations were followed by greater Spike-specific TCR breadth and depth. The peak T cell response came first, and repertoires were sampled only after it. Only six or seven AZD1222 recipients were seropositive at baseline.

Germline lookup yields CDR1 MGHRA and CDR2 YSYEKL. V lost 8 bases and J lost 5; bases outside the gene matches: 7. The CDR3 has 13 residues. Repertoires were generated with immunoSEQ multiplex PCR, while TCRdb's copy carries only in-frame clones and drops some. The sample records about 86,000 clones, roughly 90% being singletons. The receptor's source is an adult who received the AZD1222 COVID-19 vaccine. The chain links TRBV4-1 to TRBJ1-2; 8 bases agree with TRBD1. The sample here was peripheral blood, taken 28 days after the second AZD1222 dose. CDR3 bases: TGCGCCAGCGGAGGACAGGGAGTTTATGGCTACACCTTC. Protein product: CASGGQGVYGYTF.